One sample yielded the 17 T cell receptor beta chains listed below, sequenced in a study of T-cell memory formation after mild COVID-19. TCRdb re-called the 5' RACE reads with MiXCR, one entry per CDR3 protein. Here the sample spans 250,000 to 400,000 distinct CDR3 sequences, 14% being singletons. Material for sequencing was PBMCs or a T cell subset sorted from them (not recorded which). These receptors originate from a man between 18 and 35 years old who had mild COVID-19 (a few samples of this study predate the infection). Cell type and time point are not known.

The chain has TRBV2 and TRBJ1-1; TRBD1 might be the D (6 bases). This CDR3 contains 12 residues. Germline V gives CDR1 SNHLY, CDR2 FYNNEI. Trimming shortened V by 8 bases and J by 3 bases, and 10 bases separated the two germline ends. CDR3 nucleotides: TGTGCCAGCGTGAGGACAGACACTGAAGCTTTCTTT. Its protein is CASVRTDTEAFF.

This clonotype was counted between two and nine times. V and J are TRBV6-6 and TRBJ2-7, with 9 bases that match TRBD2. Germline V gives CDR1 MNHNY, CDR2 SVGAGI (reference sequence). This CDR3 has 15 residues. The junction had 4 bases not matched to a gene; V was cut back by 2 bases and J by 2 bases. CDR3 in DNA: TGTGCCAGCAGTTACATTCAGCGGGGGGCCTACGAGCAGTACTTC. Its protein product is CASSYIQRGAYEQYF.

The chain joins TRBV27 to TRBJ2-7; 9 nucleotides agree with TRBD2. The CDR3 spans 15 residues. Losses at the gene ends were 6 bases for V and 2 bases for J; bases not matched to a gene: 8. From germline, CDR1 is MNHEY and CDR2 SMNVEV (reference sequence). As DNA, the CDR3 is TGTGCCAGCAGCCGGCGGGGGGGGATAGCCTACGAGCAGTACGTC. Residues: CASSRRGGIAYEQYV.

This clonotype was observed a few times. The chain joins TRBV4-3 to TRBJ1-1; 8 bases match TRBD1. This CDR3 has 17 amino acids. The V segment lost 0 bases and the J segment 5 bases; nucleotides outside the gene matches: 11. Germline V gene lookup returns CDR1 LGHNA and CDR2 YSLEER. CDR3 in DNA: TGCGCCAGCAGCCAAGACTTGGCAGGGGGCCGCGGTACTGAAGCTTTCTTT. This codes for CASSQDLAGGRGTEAFF.

This chain joins TRBV5-1 and TRBJ2-1; 8 nucleotides agree with TRBD1. From germline, CDR1 is SGHRS and CDR2 YFSETQ. CDR3 length: 13 amino acids. J gave up 6 bases and V 4 bases, and 3 bases lay outside the gene matches. The CDR3 here is CASSDGQGNEQFF. CDR3 nucleotides: TGCGCCAGCAGCGACGGACAGGGCAATGAGCAGTTCTTC.

J is TRBJ2-5 and V is TRBV7-2, with D perhaps TRBD1 (5 bases). The V end lost 3 bases, the J end lost 4 bases, and 12 bases lay between the germline ends. This CDR3 spans 14 amino acids. The germline V gene encodes CDR1 SGHTA and CDR2 FQGNSA. The CDR3 protein is CASSFQGRGETQYF. In DNA, the CDR3 is TGTGCCAGCAGCTTTCAGGGCAGAGGAGAGACCCAGTACTTC.

This clonotype was counted between two and nine times. The DNA for the CDR3 is TGTGCCAGCAGTGGCGGGTGTCAGCCCCAGCATTTT. Protein product: CASSGGCQPQHF. The V call is TRBV6-4, the J call TRBJ1-5; no firm D call. Deletions cut 4 bases from V and 6 bases from J, with 7 bases between. CDR1 MRHNA and CDR2 SNTAGT come from the germline V gene. The CDR3 runs 12 residues.

This clonotype was recorded a few times. This CDR3 reads CASSWTDRGTNTGELFF. CDR3 nucleotide sequence: TGTGCCAGCAGCTGGACAGACAGGGGAACGAACACCGGGGAGCTGTTTTTT. The chain employs TRBV6-1 and TRBJ2-2; 8 nucleotides line up with TRBD1. CDR3 length equals 17 residues. The germline gives CDR1 MNHNS, CDR2 SASEGT. V trimming: 6 bases; J trimming: 0 bases; junction bases outside the gene matches: 9.

The chain couples TRBV6-5 to TRBJ2-7; TRBD1 agrees at 7 bases. CDR3 length: 12 amino acids. With 5 bases clipped from V and 6 bases from J, the junction kept 4 bases outside the gene matches. Germline V gene lookup returns CDR1 MNHEY and CDR2 SVGAGI. Here the CDR3 DNA reads TGTGCCAGCAGTAGGCCAGGGGGCGAGCAGTACGTC. Protein: CASSRPGGEQYV.

There are a few counts of this clonotype. The CDR3 sequence: CASSVLTGGYNEQFF. In DNA form, the CDR3 reads TGTGCCAGCAGTGTCCTGACAGGGGGCTACAATGAGCAGTTCTTC. This chain uses TRBV27 with TRBJ2-1, with 9 positions matching TRBD1. This CDR3 is built from 15 residues. The germline V gene has CDR1 MNHEY and CDR2 SMNVEV (reference sequence). With V trimmed by 5 bases and J by 3 bases, 5 bases remained unmatched.

This clonotype was seen more than once but under ten times. A junction end diverges from the germline sequence, so it may reflect a read error. The chain uses TRBV29-1 and TRBJ2-5; 8 bases agree with TRBD2. Germline-derived CDR1 and CDR2 are SQVTM and ANQGSEA. This CDR3 spans 10 amino acids. The DNA for the CDR3 is TGCAGCGTTGAGGCGGGGGGTAGGTCCTTC. It is translated as CSVEAGGRSF.

The chain recombines TRBV7-9 with TRBJ1-2; possible D gene TRBD1, 6 bases. The V end was cut by 4 bases, the J end by 5 bases, with 11 bases between. Germline CDR1 SEHNR, CDR2 FQNEAQ (reference sequence). This CDR3 contains 13 residues. The CDR3 nucleotides are TGTGCCAGCAGCTCGACAGGATGGTATGGCTACACCTTC. It yields the protein CASSSTGWYGYTF. Full variable domain (outside the CDR3, taken from reference TRBV7-9 and TRBJ1-2): DTGVSQNPRHKITKRGQNVTFRCDPISEHNRLYWYRQTLGQGPEFLTYFQNEAQLEKSRLLSDRFSAERPKGSFSTLEIQRTEQGDSAMYLCASSSTGWYGYTFGSGTRLTVV.

CDR3 DNA sequence: TGTGCCAGCATCATGGGACAGGCCACAGATACGCAGTATTTT. As protein: CASIMGQATDTQYF. The chain couples TRBV12-3 or TRBV12-4 to TRBJ2-3, with 8 bases that match TRBD1. V was clipped by 7 bases and J by 2 bases; unmatched bases: 5. The CDR3 has 14 residues.

The genes are TRBV20-1 and TRBJ2-5, with 8 bases identical to TRBD2. The CDR3 spans 17 residues. V gave up 4 bases and J gave up 2 bases; unmatched junction bases: 15. Per the germline V gene, CDR1 is DFQATT and CDR2 is SNEGSKA (reference sequence). CDR3 DNA: TGCAGTGCTACACCTCACCGGGGGGGCCGTGGGCAAGAGACCCAGTACTTC. It codes for CSATPHRGGRGQETQYF.

This clonotype showed up just a few times. The rearrangement joins TRBV6-1 to TRBJ1-6; D may be TRBD1 (5 bases). V was trimmed by 5 bases and J by 2 bases, leaving 13 bases between them. The germline CDR1 and CDR2 sequences are MNHNS and SASEGT. This CDR3 is built from 16 residues. The CDR3 reads CASSYLGAPYNSPLHF. CDR3 nucleotide sequence: TGTGCCAGCAGTTACCTCGGGGCTCCCTATAATTCACCCCTCCACTTT.

The rearrangement links TRBV5-1 to TRBJ2-1, with D perhaps TRBD1 (5 bases). The CDR3 length is 16 residues. V dropped 0 bases and J dropped 6 bases, with 16 bases sitting between them. Per the germline V gene, CDR1 is SGHRS and CDR2 is YFSETQ. The CDR3 reads CASSLGVGPPLNEQFF. Written as DNA, the CDR3 is TGCGCCAGCAGCTTGGGAGTGGGGCCTCCTCTCAATGAGCAGTTCTTC.

In this sample, this clonotype turned up many times. This sequence joins TRBV7-9 and TRBJ2-3; 10 bases align to TRBD2. Germline CDR1 and CDR2: SEHNR and FQNEAQ (reference sequence). The V segment lost 6 bases and the J segment 0 bases; nucleotides outside the gene matches: 21. CDR3 size: 21 residues. The CDR3: CASRLHPRTSGDPSSTDTQYF. The CDR3 bases are TGTGCCAGCAGGCTCCACCCTCGCACTAGCGGGGACCCCTCTAGCACAGATACGCAGTATTTT.